This T cell receptor beta chain is from a study of blood T cells in healthy people across ages. The authors ran a second PCR of roughly 6 to 12 cycles using a sample-barcoded 5' primer and a J-beta primer mix. TCRdb processed the 5' RACE reads anew with MiXCR; each CDR3 protein has one entry. The table lists approximately 780,000 distinct CDR3 sequences, under 30% of them singletons. Trimming pared 3 bases from V and 3 bases from J, leaving 13 bases between. Germline lookup yields CDR1 SGHKS and CDR2 YYEKEE (reference sequence). This CDR3 comprises 14 residues. This clonotype was counted only a few times. These data are also associated with another study on T cells of mothers and their children.

Sample: blood. This chain joins TRBV5-5 and TRBJ2-7, with D tentatively TRBD1 (7 bases). The source is a boy younger than 18 in good health. The CDR3 DNA reads TGTGCCAGCAGCTCAAACAGGGGAGGCTACGAGCAGTACTTC. This codes for CASSSNRGGYEQYF.